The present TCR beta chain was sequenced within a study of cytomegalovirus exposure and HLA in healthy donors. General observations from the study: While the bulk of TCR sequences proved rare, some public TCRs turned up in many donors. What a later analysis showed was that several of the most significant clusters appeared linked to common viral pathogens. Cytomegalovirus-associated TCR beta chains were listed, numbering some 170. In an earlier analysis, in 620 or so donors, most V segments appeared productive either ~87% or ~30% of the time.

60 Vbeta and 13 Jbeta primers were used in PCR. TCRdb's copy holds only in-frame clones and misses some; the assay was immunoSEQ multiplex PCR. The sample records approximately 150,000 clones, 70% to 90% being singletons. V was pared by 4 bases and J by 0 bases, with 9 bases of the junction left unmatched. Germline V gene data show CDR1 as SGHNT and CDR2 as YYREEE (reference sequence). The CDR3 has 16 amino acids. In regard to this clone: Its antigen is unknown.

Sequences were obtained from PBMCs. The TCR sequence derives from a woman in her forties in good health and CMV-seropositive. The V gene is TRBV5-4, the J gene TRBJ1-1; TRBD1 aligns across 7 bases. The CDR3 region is CASSRPQGQLNTEAFF. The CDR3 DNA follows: TGTGCCAGCAGCCGCCCGCAGGGACAGCTGAACACTGAAGCTTTCTTT.